What follows are 21 T cell receptor beta chains derived from one specimen sequenced in a study of graft-versus-host responses after intestinal transplantation. Sequenced by immunoSEQ multiplex PCR; TCRdb stores in-frame clones only, minus some. The sample gives approximately 70,000 clones, 84% of which show up once; less than 0.45% is in the top ten. What these receptors recognize is not known. Sample: unstimulated CD4+ T cells sorted from spleen or lymph node cells, taken before transplant. These receptors all come from a human donor who was the organ donor for an intestinal transplant.

The CDR3, as DNA: TGTGCCTGGAATCCCCCGGGACTAGCGGGGGGGCCCAGCTCCTACAATGAGCAGTTCTTC. This codes for CAWNPPGLAGGPSSYNEQFF. The chain employs TRBV30 and TRBJ2-1; 16 positions agree with TRBD2. CDR3 length equals 20 residues. Per the germline V gene, CDR1 is GTSNPN and CDR2 is SVGIG (reference sequence). J gave up 0 bases and V 4 bases, and 12 bases lay outside the gene matches.

V is TRBV11-3 and J is TRBJ2-3; tentatively, D is TRBD2 (7 bases). Germline CDR1 and CDR2: SGHNT and YENEEA. V was pared by 5 bases and J by 4 bases, with 16 bases between. This CDR3 contains 15 residues. Written as DNA, the CDR3 is TGTGCCAGCAGCCTGGCGGGGGCGGGGGCAGATACGCAGTATTTT. Protein sequence: CASSLAGAGADTQYF.

The V call is TRBV28, the J call TRBJ2-2, with D perhaps matching TRBD2 (6 bases). Germline loops: CDR1 MDHEN, CDR2 SYDVKM. The CDR3 totals 16 residues. Trimming took off 1 base at V and 3 bases at J, with 12 bases between the two ends. CDR3 region: CASSLYRERDTGELFF. CDR3 nucleotides: TGTGCCAGCAGTTTATATCGGGAGAGGGACACCGGGGAGCTGTTTTTT.

This clone was found a few times. The chain is built from TRBV7-2 and TRBJ2-7; no clear D gene. Germline V gives CDR1 SGHTA, CDR2 FQGNSA. This CDR3 has 13 residues. The V end was cut by 1 base, the J end by 5 bases, with 9 bases between. CDR3 sequence: CASSLGGGNEQYV. The CDR3 DNA follows: TGTGCCAGCAGCTTAGGAGGTGGCAACGAGCAGTACGTC.

The chain links TRBV15 to TRBJ2-3; 14 nucleotides line up with TRBD2. CDR1 and CDR2 from the germline V gene are LNHNV and YYDKDF (reference sequence). The CDR3 is 17 amino acids. V was clipped by 4 bases and J by 5 bases; unmatched bases: 8. The chain's CDR3 is CATSITGTSGGGDTQYF. The DNA for the CDR3 is TGTGCCACCAGCATTACCGGGACTAGCGGGGGAGGAGATACGCAGTATTTT.

This clone was observed a few times. CDR3 sequence reads: CASSLARSTGELFF. CDR3 nucleotide sequence: TGTGCCAGCAGCTTGGCCAGATCCACCGGGGAGCTGTTTTTT. The chain joins TRBV5-4 to TRBJ2-2; no reliable D call. Germline CDR1 SGHNT, CDR2 YYREEE (reference sequence). V was clipped by 0 bases and J by 4 bases, with 7 bases between them. This CDR3 has 14 amino acids. Combining the CDR3 with reference TRBV5-4 and TRBJ2-2 gives the whole variable domain ETGVTQSPTHLIKTRGQQVTLRCSSQSGHNTVSWYQQALGQGPQFIFQYYREEENGRGNFPPRFSGLQFPNYSSELNVNALELDDSALYLCASSLARSTGELFFGEGSRLTVL.

Written as DNA, the CDR3 is TGTGCCAGCAGTGAAGGTGGAAGTAGCGGCAGAGGGGATACGCAGTATTTT. This gives the protein CASSEGGSSGRGDTQYF. V and J are TRBV6-1 and TRBJ2-3; TRBD2 might be the D (6 bases). V was trimmed by 1 base and J by 6 bases, leaving 20 bases between them. The CDR3 totals 17 residues. Germline loops: CDR1 MNHNS, CDR2 SASEGT.

This clone came up a few times. V and J are TRBV29-1 and TRBJ1-1; 8 bases line up with TRBD1. This CDR3 comprises 13 residues. The V segment lost 7 bases and the J segment 0 bases; nucleotides outside the gene matches: 4. Germline V gene lookup returns CDR1 SQVTM and CDR2 ANQGSEA. The DNA for the CDR3 is TGCAGCGCGGGACAGGCCATGAACACTGAAGCTTTCTTT. Its translation is CSAGQAMNTEAFF.

In DNA, the CDR3 is TGTGCCAGCAGCCGCGCGGACAGGGGTCTACGAGGTTGGACCTTC. Its translation is CASSRADRGLRGWTF. This rearrangement joins TRBV11-2 to TRBJ1-2; TRBD1 agrees at 9 bases. The ends lost 5 bases at V and 14 bases at J; junction bases unmatched: 18. The germline CDR1 and CDR2 sequences are SGHAT and FQNNGV. The CDR3 loop spans 15 amino acids.

The genes are TRBV5-4 and TRBJ2-2; D unclear. V lost 1 base to trimming and J lost 6 bases, with 10 bases between them. Germline V gene data show CDR1 as SGHNT and CDR2 as YYREEE (reference sequence). The CDR3 sequence is 14 residues long. CDR3 in DNA: TGTGCCAGCAGCTTGTACTCGATTGCCGGGGAGCTGTTTTTT. It specifies CASSLYSIAGELFF.

Here the CDR3 DNA reads TGTGCCAGCAGTTTATTAGGACTCGCTCGCACCGGGGAGCTGTTTTTT. Amino acids: CASSLLGLARTGELFF. The gene calls are TRBV28 and TRBJ2-2; possible D gene TRBD2, 5 bases. CDR1 is MDHEN, CDR2 SYDVKM, per germline. CDR3 length: 16 residues. Trimming cost V 1 base and J 4 bases, with 13 bases left between them.

The chain carries TRBV5-4 and TRBJ2-1, with D possibly being TRBD2 (5 bases). The CDR3 runs to 15 residues. V gave up 4 bases and J gave up 4 bases, with 15 bases separating them. The germline V gene encodes CDR1 SGHNT and CDR2 YYREEE (reference sequence). For the CDR3, the DNA is TGTGCCAGCAGCCCTAACGGGGTTTTTTACAATGAGCAGTTCTTC. Its translation: CASSPNGVFYNEQFF.

The rearrangement links TRBV19 to TRBJ2-2; 10 bases are a match to TRBD2. This CDR3 spans 14 amino acids. Germline assignment: CDR1 LNHDA and CDR2 SQIVND (reference sequence). V shed 5 bases and J 6 bases; nucleotides not matched to a gene: 3. The CDR3 region is CASSGTSVPGELFF. Written as DNA, the CDR3 is TGTGCCAGTAGTGGGACTAGCGTTCCCGGGGAGCTGTTTTTT.

The rearrangement uses TRBV27 and TRBJ1-5; 8 bases align to TRBD1. Germline V lookup: CDR1 MNHEY, CDR2 SMNVEV (reference sequence). The CDR3 totals 15 residues. Germline trimming cut 5 bases from V and 7 bases from J; bases unmatched to any gene: 10. CDR3 amino acids: CASSDIGQGDQPQHF. CDR3 bases: TGTGCCAGCAGTGATATAGGACAGGGAGACCAGCCCCAGCATTTT.

The DNA of the CDR3 is TGCGCCAGCAGCTTGGAGAGGGGACAAAATTCACCCCTCCACTTT. Translated: CASSLERGQNSPLHF. This chain uses TRBV5-1 with TRBJ1-6; perhaps TRBD1 as D (6 bases). Per the germline V gene, CDR1 is SGHRS and CDR2 is YFSETQ. This CDR3 has 15 residues. Trimming removed 0 bases from V and 7 bases from J, with 11 bases in between.

The chain couples TRBV6-5 to TRBJ2-7; 8 positions agree with TRBD1. The V gene's germline CDR1 is MNHEY and CDR2 SVGAGI. The CDR3 is 14 amino acids. The J segment lost 5 bases and the V segment lost 4 bases, leaving 7 bases of the junction unmatched. CDR3 in DNA: TGTGCCAGCAGTTCGCGACAGGGGTCGGACGAGCAGTACGTC. Residues: CASSSRQGSDEQYV.

The chain links TRBV6-6 to TRBJ2-7, with TRBD1 identical over 8 bases. This CDR3 is 13 amino acids long. The trim removed 4 bases at V and 4 bases at J, leaving 3 bases unmatched. CDR1 and CDR2 from the germline V gene are MNHNY and SVGAGI (reference sequence). CDR3: CASSLTGVYEQYV. In DNA form, the CDR3 reads TGTGCCAGCAGTTTGACAGGGGTGTACGAGCAGTACGTC.

The V call is TRBV9, the J call TRBJ1-6; 7 nucleotides align to TRBD1. V lost 3 bases and J lost 7; bases outside the gene matches: 7. CDR3 length: 15 residues. Germline V gene sequence: CDR1 SGDLS, CDR2 YYNGEE. CDR3 residues: CASSDDRAENSPLHF. DNA of the CDR3: TGTGCCAGCAGCGACGACAGGGCCGAGAATTCACCCCTCCACTTT.

This clone has only one observation. The J gene is TRBJ1-1, the V gene TRBV2; a possible D gene is TRBD1 (6 bases). Trimming left V 10 bases short and J 5 bases short, with 17 bases between. The CDR3 length is 13 residues. In germline, CDR1 is SNHLY, CDR2 FYNNEI. The CDR3, as DNA: TGTGCCACCAGCCGGGAAGGGGGTACTGAAGCTTTCTTT. Encoded protein: CATSREGGTEAFF.

The chain's CDR3 is CASSVLTAAEVSGNTIYF. CDR3 coding DNA: TGTGCCAGCAGCGTACTGACAGCCGCGGAAGTTTCTGGAAACACCATATATTTT. J is TRBJ1-3 and V is TRBV9; a weak D match, TRBD1 (5 bases). Germline assignment: CDR1 SGDLS and CDR2 YYNGEE. V gave up 1 base and J gave up 1 base, with 18 bases separating them. The CDR3 runs to 18 residues.

J is TRBJ2-3 and V is TRBV15; no definite D call. With 4 bases removed from V and 4 bases from J, the gap between germline ends came to 6 bases. Germline CDR1 LNHNV, CDR2 YYDKDF (reference sequence). The CDR3 runs to 12 residues. CDR3 in DNA: TGTGCCACCAGCATTACGGCAGATACGCAGTATTTT. Protein sequence: CATSITADTQYF.